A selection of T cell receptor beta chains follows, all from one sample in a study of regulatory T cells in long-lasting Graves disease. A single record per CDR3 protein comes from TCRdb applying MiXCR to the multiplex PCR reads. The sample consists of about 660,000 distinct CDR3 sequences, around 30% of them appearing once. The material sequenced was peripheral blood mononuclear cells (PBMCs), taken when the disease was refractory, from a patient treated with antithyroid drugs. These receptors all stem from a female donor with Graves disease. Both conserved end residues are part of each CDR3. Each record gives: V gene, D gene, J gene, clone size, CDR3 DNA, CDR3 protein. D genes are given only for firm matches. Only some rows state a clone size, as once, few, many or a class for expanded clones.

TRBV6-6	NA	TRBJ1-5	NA	TGTGCCAGCAGTTACTCGACGGAACGGAATCAGCCCCAGCATTTT	CASSYSTERNQPQHF
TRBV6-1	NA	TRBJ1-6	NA	TGTGCCAGCAGTGAAGAACGGGTCCGTTATTCACCCCTCCACTTT	CASSEERVRYSPLHF
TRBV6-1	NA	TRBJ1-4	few	TGTGCCAGCACAGGACAGTTTAATGAAAAACTGTTTTTT	CASTGQFNEKLFF
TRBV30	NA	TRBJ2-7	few	TGTGCCTGGAGCAGCGGGCCTACCTACGAGCAGTACTTC	CAWSSGPTYEQYF
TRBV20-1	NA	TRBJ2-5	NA	TGCAGTGCTAGATGGCGGCAAGAGACCCAGTACTTC	CSARWRQETQYF
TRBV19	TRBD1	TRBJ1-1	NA	TGTGCCAGCACAAATCCGGGACAGGGGTTCACTGAAGCTTTCTTT	CASTNPGQGFTEAFF
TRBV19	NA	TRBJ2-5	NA	TGTGCCAGTAGTATTTTCAACAGGCAAGAGACCCAGTACTTC	CASSIFNRQETQYF
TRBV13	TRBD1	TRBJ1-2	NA	TGTGCCAGCAGCCTGGGGGAGGGACAGGAACACTATGGCTACACCTTC	CASSLGEGQEHYGYTF
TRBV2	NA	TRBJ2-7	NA	TGTGCCAGCAGTGAAGTGGACGAGTCCTACGAGCAGTACTTC	CASSEVDESYEQYF
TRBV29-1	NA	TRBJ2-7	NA	TGCAGCGTTGGTAGCGGAGCCTACGAGCAGTACTTC	CSVGSGAYEQYF
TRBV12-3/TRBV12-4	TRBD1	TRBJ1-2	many	TGTGCCAGCAGTTCACAGGGGGCCTATGGCTACACCTTC	CASSSQGAYGYTF
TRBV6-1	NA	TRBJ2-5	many	TGTGCCAGCAGTGACCAGAGGAGAGGACCTTACGAGACCCAGTACTTC	CASSDQRRGPYETQYF
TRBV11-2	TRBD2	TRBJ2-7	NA	TGTGCCAGCAGCTACCACCCTAGCGGGAGTAGCTACGAGCAGTACTTC	CASSYHPSGSSYEQYF
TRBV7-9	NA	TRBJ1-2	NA	TGTGCCAGCAGCCCTGGACGGACCCCCTATGGCTACACCTTC	CASSPGRTPYGYTF
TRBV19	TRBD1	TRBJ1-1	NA	TGTGCCAGCGCCAGGGGGCAAAACACTGAAGCTTTCTTT	CASARGQNTEAFF
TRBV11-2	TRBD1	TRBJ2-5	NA	TGTGCCAGCAGTCGACAGGGGACGATCCAAGAGACCCAGTACTTC	CASSRQGTIQETQYF
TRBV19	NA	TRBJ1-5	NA	TGTGCCAGTAGTATAACCAACAATCAGCCCCAGCATTTT	CASSITNNQPQHF
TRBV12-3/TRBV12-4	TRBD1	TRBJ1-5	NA	TGTGCCAGCAGTTTCCGGGACAGCGGAGAGTGGCCCCAGCATTTT	CASSFRDSGEWPQHF
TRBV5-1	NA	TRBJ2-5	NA	TGCGCCAGCAGCTTGATTGGGGATCGGGGCCCTGGGGAGACCCAGTACTTC	CASSLIGDRGPGETQYF
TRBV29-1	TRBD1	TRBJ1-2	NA	TGCAGCGTTGTCCGGGACAGGGGTGGTAACGGCTACACCTTC	CSVVRDRGGNGYTF
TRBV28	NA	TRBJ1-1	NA	TGTGCCAGCGGGAACCACAGGGCCGCTCTCTTT	CASGNHRAALF
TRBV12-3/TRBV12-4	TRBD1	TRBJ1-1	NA	TGTGCCAGCAGAGGAAGGACAGGGGTCACTGGAGCTTTCTTT	CASRGRTGVTGAFF
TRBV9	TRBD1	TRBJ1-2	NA	TGTGCCAGCAGCGAGCAGGGGGTAGGCTATGGCTACACCTTC	CASSEQGVGYGYTF
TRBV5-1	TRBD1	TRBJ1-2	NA	TGCGCCAGCAGCACGACGCAGGGGGCCCATGGCTACACCTTC	CASSTTQGAHGYTF
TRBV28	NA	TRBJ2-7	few	TGTGCCAGCAGTTTTCAGGGGACCGGCGAGCAGTACTTC	CASSFQGTGEQYF
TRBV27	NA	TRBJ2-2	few	TGTGCCAGCAGTTCAGTCCCGAACACCGGGGAGCTGTTTTTT	CASSSVPNTGELFF
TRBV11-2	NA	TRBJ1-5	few	TGTGCCAGCAGGGGGGGACGGGGCAATCAGCCCCAGCATTTT	CASRGGRGNQPQHF
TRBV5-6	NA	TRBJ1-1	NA	TGTGCCAGCAGCTCCTACAGGGATCTGAACACTGAAGCTTTCTTT	CASSSYRDLNTEAFF
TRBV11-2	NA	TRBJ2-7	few	TGTGCCAGCAGCTCGATCCGTCGACAGCTTTCCTACGAGCAGTACTTC	CASSSIRRQLSYEQYF
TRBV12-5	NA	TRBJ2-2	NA	TGTGCTAGTGGTTTGGTAGCAGGTGGGGCGGGCGGGAACACCGGGGAGCTGTTTTTT	CASGLVAGGAGGNTGELFF
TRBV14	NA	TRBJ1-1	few	TGTGCCAGCAGCCAGGACTGGAACACTGAAGCTTTCTTT	CASSQDWNTEAFF
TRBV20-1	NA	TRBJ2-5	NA	TGCAGTGCTCCTCGGGCCCTTCGGGAGACCCAGTACTTC	CSAPRALRETQYF
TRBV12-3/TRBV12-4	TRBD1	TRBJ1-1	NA	TGTGCCAGCAGACCCGGACAGGTTGAAGCTTTCTTT	CASRPGQVEAFF
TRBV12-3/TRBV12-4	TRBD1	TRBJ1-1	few	TGTGCCAGCAGTTCCCTACAGGGGGCGCGGACTGAAGCTTTCTTT	CASSSLQGARTEAFF
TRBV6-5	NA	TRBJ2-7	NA	TGTGCCAGCAGTTACGGGGCAGTCTATTCCTACGAGCAGTACTTC	CASSYGAVYSYEQYF
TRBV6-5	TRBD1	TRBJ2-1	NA	TGTGCCAGCAGTTACTCGAGGGACAGGCGTGGCAATGAGCAGTTCTTC	CASSYSRDRRGNEQFF
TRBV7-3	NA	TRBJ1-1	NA	TGTGCCAGCAGCTTAAGGGCCTCGGGAACTGAAGCTTTCTTT	CASSLRASGTEAFF
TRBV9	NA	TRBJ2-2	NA	TGTGCCAGCAGCCCCCGGCTCCAGAACACCGGGGAGCTGTTTTTT	CASSPRLQNTGELFF
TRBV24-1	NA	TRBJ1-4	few	TGTGCCACCAGTGATTTGCGACTGGCCAGCAAACTGTTTTTT	CATSDLRLASKLFF
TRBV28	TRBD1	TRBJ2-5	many	TGTGCCAGCAGTTTCTTTGACAGGGCGGGGACCCAGTACTTC	CASSFFDRAGTQYF
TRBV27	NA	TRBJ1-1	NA	TGTGCCAGCAGTTTTCAGAGGGAGAACACTGAAGCTTTCTTT	CASSFQRENTEAFF
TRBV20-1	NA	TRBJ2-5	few	TGCAGTGCTAGAGGGGTGAGGGAGGAGACCCAGTACTTC	CSARGVREETQYF
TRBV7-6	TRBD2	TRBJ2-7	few	TGTGCCAGCAGCTTAGGGGGACTAGCGGGAGAGTACGAGCAGTACTTC	CASSLGGLAGEYEQYF
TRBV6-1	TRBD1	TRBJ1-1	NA	TGTGCCAGCAGTGGCTACAGGGGGAAGACTGAAGCTTTCTTT	CASSGYRGKTEAFF
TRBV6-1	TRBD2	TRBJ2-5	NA	TGTGCCAGCAGGCTAAAGGCTAGCGGGAGCCAGGGGACCCAGTACTTC	CASRLKASGSQGTQYF
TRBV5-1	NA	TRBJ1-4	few	TGCGCCAGCAGCCCAGGACTACTGGACACTACAACTAATGAAAAACTGTTTTTT	CASSPGLLDTTTNEKLFF
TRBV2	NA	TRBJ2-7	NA	TGTGCCAGCAGGGGGGGATGGTTGGGGTACGAGCAGTACTTC	CASRGGWLGYEQYF
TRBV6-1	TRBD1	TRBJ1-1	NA	TGTACCAGCGTCGACAGGGTTGACACTGAAGCTTTCTTT	CTSVDRVDTEAFF
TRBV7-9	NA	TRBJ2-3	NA	TGTGCCAGCAGCTTGGGGGAGGATACAGATACGCAGTATTTT	CASSLGEDTDTQYF
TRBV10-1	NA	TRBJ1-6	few	TGCGCCAGCAGTGATCGATTGGGGAATTCACCCCTCCACTTT	CASSDRLGNSPLHF
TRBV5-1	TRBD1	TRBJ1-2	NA	TGCGCCAGCAGCTTGGGGGACAGGATGGCGGACACCTTC	CASSLGDRMADTF
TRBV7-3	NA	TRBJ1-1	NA	TGTGCCAGCAGCTTACACTCAGGGGAGGCTGAAGCTTTCTTT	CASSLHSGEAEAFF
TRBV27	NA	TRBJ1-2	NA	TGTGCCAGCAGTTTTCTGCAGGCCCCGGGCTATGGCTACACCTTC	CASSFLQAPGYGYTF
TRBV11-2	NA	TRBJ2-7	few	TGTGCCAGCAGCTTCCAGGGGCTGGACGAGCAGTACTTC	CASSFQGLDEQYF
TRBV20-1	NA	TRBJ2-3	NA	TGCAGTGCTAGGGACCCCTACTCCACAGATACGCAGTATTTT	CSARDPYSTDTQYF
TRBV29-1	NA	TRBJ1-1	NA	TGCAGCGTTGATTGGGGATATGAAGCTTTCTTT	CSVDWGYEAFF
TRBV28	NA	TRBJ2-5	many	TGTGCCAGCAGCACCCTAGGGTCCGGGGAGACCCAGTACTTC	CASSTLGSGETQYF
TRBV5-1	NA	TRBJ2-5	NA	TGCGCCAGCAGCCCCGGTTGGGAAGAGACCCAGTACTTC	CASSPGWEETQYF
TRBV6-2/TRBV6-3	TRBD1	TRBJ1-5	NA	TGTGCCAGCAGTTACTATGGACAGGGAGGGCAGCCCCAGCATTTT	CASSYYGQGGQPQHF
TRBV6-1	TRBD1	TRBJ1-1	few	TGTGCCAGCAGTCCGGGACAGGGTGTTGGTACTGAAGCTTTCTTT	CASSPGQGVGTEAFF